This T cell receptor (beta chain) derives from a study of response to subunit inactivated influenza vaccine. General study results and limits: Few additional T cells are recruited per seasonal influenza vaccination, authors suggested.

TCRdb re-analysed the RT-PCR reads in MiXCR, keeping a single row per CDR3 protein. The table includes 800,000 or so distinct CDR3 sequences, 21% detected once. This CDR3 is 11 amino acids long. From germline, CDR1 is DFQATT and CDR2 SNEGSKA (reference sequence). Between the trimmed V and J ends, which lost 6 bases and 5 bases, there was a span of 11 bases. In the case of this clonotype: The antigen is unknown.

V and J are TRBV20-1 and TRBJ2-7; D possibly uses TRBD1 or TRBD2 (5 bases each). The sample consisted of PBMCs from blood, taken more than 4 days after vaccination. The sequence was obtained from a man aged 50 to 59 who received an inactivated influenza vaccine. This CDR3 reads CSALRGHEQYF. The CDR3 bases are TGCAGTGCCCTACGGGGACACGAGCAGTACTTC.